This TCR beta chain was captured in a study of shared clonotypes between healthy human individuals. Sorted-subset replicate PCRs used roughly 220 ng DNA, 30,000 or so T cell genomes. The table came from immunoSEQ multiplex PCR; TCRdb's copy has only in-frame clones and leaves some out. This sample yields hundreds of thousands of clones, of which more than 70% are seen a single time; around 1.7% belongs to the top ten. Investigators divided CD4+ cells into CD45RA+ naive and CD45RA-negative memory subsets. Study-level results: Clonotypes shared by all four sorted-subset donors had higher generation probabilities than non-shared clonotypes.

Trimming took 5 bases from V and 1 from J, leaving 20 bases between them. CDR1 LNHDA and CDR2 SQIVND come from the germline V gene (reference sequence). This CDR3 is built from 17 residues. This clone was seen a few times. Its antigen is not identified. The chain recombines TRBV19 with TRBJ1-1, with a tentative D call TRBD1 (6 bases). The clonotype was recovered from a young woman in good health. Sequences were obtained from memory CD4+ T cells sorted from blood. The sample's subset: CD45RA-negative fraction. CDR3 loop: CASSALGTGLQNTEAFF. In DNA form, the CDR3 reads TGTGCCAGTAGTGCCTTAGGCACAGGGTTACAGAACACTGAAGCTTTCTTT.